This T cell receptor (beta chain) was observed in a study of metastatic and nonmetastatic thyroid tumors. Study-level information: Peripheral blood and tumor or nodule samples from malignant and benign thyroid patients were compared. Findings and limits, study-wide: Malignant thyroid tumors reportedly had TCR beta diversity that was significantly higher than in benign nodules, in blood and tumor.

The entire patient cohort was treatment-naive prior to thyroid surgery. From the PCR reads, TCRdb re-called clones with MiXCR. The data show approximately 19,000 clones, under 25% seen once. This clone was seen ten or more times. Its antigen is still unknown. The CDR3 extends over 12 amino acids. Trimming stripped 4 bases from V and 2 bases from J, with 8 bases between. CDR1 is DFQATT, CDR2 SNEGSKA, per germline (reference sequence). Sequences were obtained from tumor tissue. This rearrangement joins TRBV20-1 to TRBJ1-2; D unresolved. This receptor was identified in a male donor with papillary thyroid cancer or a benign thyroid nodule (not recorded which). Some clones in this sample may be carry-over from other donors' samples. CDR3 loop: CSANEVNYGYTF. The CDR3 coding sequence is TGCAGTGCTAACGAGGTGAACTATGGCTACACCTTC.